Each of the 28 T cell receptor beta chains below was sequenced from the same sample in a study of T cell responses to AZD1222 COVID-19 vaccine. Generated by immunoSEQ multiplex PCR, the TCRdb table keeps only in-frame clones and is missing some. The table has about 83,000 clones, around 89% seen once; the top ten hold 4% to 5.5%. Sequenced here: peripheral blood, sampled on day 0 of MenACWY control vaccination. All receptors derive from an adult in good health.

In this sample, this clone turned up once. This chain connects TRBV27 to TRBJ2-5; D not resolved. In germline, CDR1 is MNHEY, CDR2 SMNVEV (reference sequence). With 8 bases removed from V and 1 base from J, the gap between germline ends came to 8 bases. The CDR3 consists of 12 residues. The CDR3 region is CASGPFQETQYF. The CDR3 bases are TGTGCCAGCGGACCCTTCCAAGAGACCCAGTACTTC.

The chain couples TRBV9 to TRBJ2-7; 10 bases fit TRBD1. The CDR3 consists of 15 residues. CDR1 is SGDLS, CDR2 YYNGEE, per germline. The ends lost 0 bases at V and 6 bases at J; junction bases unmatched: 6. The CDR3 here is CASSVEETGGIEQYF. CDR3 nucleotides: TGTGCCAGCAGCGTAGAGGAGACAGGGGGCATCGAGCAGTACTTC.

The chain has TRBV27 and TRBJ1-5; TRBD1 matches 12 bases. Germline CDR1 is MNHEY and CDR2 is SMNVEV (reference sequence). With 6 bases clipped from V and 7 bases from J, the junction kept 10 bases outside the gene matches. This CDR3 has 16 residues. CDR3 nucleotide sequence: TGTGCCAGCAGCCTTACCGGGACAGGGGGCTGGCAGCCCCAGCATTTT. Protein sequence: CASSLTGTGGWQPQHF.

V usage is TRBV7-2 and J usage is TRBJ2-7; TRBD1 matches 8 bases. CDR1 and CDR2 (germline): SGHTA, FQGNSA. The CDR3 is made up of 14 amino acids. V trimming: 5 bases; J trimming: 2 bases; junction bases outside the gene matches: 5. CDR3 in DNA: TGTGCCAGCAGCCTGGAGACAGGGGCCTACGAGCAGTACTTC. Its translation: CASSLETGAYEQYF.

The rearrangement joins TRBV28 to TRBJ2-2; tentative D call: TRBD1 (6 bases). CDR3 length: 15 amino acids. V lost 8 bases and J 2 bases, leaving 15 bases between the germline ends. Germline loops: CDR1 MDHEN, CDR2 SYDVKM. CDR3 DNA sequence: TGTGCCAGCTCCCCGGGACATCGCAACACCGGGGAGCTGTTTTTT. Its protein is CASSPGHRNTGELFF.

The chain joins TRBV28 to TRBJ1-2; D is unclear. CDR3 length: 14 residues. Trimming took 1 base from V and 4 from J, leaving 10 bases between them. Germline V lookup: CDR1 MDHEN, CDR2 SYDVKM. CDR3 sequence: CASSLSPVGYGYTF. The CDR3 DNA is TGTGCCAGCAGTTTATCCCCCGTGGGCTATGGCTACACCTTC.

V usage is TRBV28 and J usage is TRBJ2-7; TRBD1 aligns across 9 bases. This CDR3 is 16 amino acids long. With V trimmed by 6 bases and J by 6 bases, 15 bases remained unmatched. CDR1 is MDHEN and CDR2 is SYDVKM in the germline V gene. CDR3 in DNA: TGTGCCAGCAGATATTATGGGACAGGGCATCGGAGCGAGCAGTACTTC. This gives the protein CASRYYGTGHRSEQYF.

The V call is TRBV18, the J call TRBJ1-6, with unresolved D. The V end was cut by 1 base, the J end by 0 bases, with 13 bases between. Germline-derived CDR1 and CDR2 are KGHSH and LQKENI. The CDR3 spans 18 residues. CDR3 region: CASSPQGRLSSYNSPLHF. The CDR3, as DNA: TGTGCCAGCTCACCACAGGGCAGGTTGAGCTCCTATAATTCACCCCTCCACTTT.

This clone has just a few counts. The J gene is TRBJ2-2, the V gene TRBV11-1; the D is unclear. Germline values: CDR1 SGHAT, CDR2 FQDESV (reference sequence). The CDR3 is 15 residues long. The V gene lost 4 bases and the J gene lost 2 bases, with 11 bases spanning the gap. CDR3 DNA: TGTGCCAGCAGCTCCCCACGGTCCAACACCGGGGAGCTGTTTTTT. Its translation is CASSSPRSNTGELFF.

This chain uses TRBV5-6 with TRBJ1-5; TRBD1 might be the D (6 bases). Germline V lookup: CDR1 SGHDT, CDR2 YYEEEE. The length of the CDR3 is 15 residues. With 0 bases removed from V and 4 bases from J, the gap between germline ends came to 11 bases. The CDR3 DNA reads TGTGCCAGCAGCTTGGTAGGGGGAGAGAATCAGCCCCAGCATTTT. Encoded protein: CASSLVGGENQPQHF.

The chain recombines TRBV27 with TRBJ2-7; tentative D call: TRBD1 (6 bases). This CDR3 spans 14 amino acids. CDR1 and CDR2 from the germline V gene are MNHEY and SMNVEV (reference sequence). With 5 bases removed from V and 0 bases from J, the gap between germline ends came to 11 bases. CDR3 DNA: TGTGCCAGCAGTCCCAGGGGAGACTCCTACGAGCAGTACTTC. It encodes CASSPRGDSYEQYF.

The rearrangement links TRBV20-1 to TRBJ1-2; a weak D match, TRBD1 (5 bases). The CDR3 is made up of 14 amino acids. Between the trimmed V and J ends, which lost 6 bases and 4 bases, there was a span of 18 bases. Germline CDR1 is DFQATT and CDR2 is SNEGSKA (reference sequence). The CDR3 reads CSASGRDGLYGYTF. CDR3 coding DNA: TGCAGTGCGAGTGGTCGGGACGGACTCTATGGCTACACCTTC.

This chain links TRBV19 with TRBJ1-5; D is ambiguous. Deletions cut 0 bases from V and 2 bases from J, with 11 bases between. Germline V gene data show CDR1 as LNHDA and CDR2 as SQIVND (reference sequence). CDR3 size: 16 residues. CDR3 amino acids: CASSIDRRKGNQPQHF. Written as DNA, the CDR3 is TGTGCCAGTAGTATAGATCGGAGGAAGGGCAATCAGCCCCAGCATTTT.

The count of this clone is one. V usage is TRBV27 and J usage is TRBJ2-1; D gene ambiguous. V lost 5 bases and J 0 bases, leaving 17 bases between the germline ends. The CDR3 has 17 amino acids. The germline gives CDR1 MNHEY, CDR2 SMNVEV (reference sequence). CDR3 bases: TGTGCCAGCAGTGCTGGCCTGGGCGCTCGCTCCTACAATGAGCAGTTCTTC. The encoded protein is CASSAGLGARSYNEQFF.

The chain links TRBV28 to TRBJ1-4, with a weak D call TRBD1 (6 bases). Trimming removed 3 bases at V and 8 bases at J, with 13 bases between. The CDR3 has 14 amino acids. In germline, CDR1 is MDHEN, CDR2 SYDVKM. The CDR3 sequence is CASSLDSFNEKLFF. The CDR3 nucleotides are TGTGCCAGCAGTTTGGACAGTTTTAACGAAAAACTGTTTTTT. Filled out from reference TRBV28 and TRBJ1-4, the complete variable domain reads DVKVTQSSRYLVKRTGEKVFLECVQDMDHENMFWYRQDPGLGLRLIYFSYDVKMKEKGDIPEGYSVSREKKERFSLILESASTNQTSMYLCASSLDSFNEKLFFGSGTQLSVL.

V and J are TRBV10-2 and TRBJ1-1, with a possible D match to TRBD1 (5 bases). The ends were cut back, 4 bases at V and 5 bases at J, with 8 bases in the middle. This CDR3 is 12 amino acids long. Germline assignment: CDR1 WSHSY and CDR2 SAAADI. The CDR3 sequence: CASSVTETEAFF. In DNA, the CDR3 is TGCGCCAGCAGTGTGACAGAAACTGAAGCTTTCTTT.

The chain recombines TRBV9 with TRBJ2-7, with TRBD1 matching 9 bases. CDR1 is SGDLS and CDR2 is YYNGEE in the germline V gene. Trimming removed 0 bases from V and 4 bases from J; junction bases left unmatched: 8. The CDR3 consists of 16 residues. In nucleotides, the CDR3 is TGTGCCAGCAGCGTAGCCCCGGGACAGGGTATTTACGAGCAGTACTTC. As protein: CASSVAPGQGIYEQYF.

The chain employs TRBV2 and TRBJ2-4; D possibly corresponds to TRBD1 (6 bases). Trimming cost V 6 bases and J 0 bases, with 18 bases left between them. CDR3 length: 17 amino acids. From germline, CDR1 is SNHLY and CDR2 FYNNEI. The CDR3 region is CASRAFTGPLAKNIQYF. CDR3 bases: TGTGCCAGCAGAGCCTTTACAGGGCCGCTAGCCAAAAACATTCAGTACTTC.

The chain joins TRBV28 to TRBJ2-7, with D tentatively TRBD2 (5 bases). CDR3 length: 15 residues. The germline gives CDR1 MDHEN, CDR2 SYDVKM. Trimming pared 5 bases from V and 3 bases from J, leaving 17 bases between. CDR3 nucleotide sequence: TGTGCCAGCAGTAGCCCACGAGGGTGGAGCTACGAGCAGTACTTC. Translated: CASSSPRGWSYEQYF. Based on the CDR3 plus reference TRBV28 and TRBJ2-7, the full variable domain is DVKVTQSSRYLVKRTGEKVFLECVQDMDHENMFWYRQDPGLGLRLIYFSYDVKMKEKGDIPEGYSVSREKKERFSLILESASTNQTSMYLCASSSPRGWSYEQYFGPGTRLTVT.

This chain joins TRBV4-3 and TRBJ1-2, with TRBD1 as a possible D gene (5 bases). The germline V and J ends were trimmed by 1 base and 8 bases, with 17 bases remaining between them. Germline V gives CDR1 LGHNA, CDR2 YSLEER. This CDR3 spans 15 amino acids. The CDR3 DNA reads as TGCGCCAGCAGCCAAGGGACCCAGGGAGAGAAAGGCTACACCTTC. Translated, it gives CASSQGTQGEKGYTF.

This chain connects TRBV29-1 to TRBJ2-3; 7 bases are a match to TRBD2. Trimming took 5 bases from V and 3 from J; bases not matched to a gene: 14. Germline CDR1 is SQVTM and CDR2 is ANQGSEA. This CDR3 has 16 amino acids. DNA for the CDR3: TGCAGCGTTTTTCGCGGGGGACTATCTAAGACAGATACGCAGTATTTT. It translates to CSVFRGGLSKTDTQYF.

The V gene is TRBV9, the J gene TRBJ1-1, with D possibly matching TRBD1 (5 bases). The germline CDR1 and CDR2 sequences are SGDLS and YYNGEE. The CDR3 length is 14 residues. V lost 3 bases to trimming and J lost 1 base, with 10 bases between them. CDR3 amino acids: CASSEGRENTEAFF. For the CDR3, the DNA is TGTGCCAGCAGCGAGGGACGGGAGAACACTGAAGCTTTCTTT.

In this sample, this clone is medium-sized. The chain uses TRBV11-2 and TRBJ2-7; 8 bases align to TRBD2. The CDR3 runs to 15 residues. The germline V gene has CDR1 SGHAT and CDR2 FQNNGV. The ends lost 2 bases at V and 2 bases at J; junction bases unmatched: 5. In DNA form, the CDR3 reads TGTGCCAGCAGCTTACTGGCGGGGGGCCCCTACGAGCAGTACTTC. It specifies CASSLLAGGPYEQYF.

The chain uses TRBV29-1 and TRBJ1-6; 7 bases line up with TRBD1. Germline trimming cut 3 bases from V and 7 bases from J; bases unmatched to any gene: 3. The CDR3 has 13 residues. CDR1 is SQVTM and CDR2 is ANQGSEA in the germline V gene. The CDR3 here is CSVDTGENSPLHF. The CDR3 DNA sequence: TGCAGCGTTGACACAGGGGAGAATTCACCCCTCCACTTT.

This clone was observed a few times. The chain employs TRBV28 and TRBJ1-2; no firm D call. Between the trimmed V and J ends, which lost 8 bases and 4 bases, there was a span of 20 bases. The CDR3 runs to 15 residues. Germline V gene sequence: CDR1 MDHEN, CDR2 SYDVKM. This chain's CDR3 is CASHGSQTYPYGYTF. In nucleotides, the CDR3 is TGTGCCAGCCATGGGAGCCAGACGTACCCCTATGGCTACACCTTC.

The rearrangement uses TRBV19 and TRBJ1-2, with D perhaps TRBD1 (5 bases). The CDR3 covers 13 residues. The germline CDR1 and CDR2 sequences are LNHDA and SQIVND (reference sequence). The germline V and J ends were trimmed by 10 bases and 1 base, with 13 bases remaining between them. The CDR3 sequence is CATGTSLNYGYTF. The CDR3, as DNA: TGTGCCACTGGGACGAGCCTTAACTATGGCTACACCTTC. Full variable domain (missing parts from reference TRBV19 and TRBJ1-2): DGGITQSPKYLFRKEGQNVTLSCEQNLNHDAMYWYRQDPGQGLRLIYYSQIVNDFQKGDIAEGYSVSREKKESFPLTVTSAQKNPTAFYLCATGTSLNYGYTFGSGTRLTVV.

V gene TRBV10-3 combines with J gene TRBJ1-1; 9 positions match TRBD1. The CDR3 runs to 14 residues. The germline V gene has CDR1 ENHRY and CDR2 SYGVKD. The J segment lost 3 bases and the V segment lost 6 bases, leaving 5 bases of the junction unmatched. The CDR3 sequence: CAISGTGYDTEAFF. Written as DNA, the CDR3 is TGTGCCATCAGCGGGACAGGGTATGACACTGAAGCTTTCTTT.

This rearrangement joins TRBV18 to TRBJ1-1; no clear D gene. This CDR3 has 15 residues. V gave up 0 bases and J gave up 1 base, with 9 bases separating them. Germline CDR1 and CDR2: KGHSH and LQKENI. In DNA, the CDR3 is TGTGCCAGCTCACCACCGGTTCCGGGGAACACTGAAGCTTTCTTT. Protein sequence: CASSPPVPGNTEAFF.